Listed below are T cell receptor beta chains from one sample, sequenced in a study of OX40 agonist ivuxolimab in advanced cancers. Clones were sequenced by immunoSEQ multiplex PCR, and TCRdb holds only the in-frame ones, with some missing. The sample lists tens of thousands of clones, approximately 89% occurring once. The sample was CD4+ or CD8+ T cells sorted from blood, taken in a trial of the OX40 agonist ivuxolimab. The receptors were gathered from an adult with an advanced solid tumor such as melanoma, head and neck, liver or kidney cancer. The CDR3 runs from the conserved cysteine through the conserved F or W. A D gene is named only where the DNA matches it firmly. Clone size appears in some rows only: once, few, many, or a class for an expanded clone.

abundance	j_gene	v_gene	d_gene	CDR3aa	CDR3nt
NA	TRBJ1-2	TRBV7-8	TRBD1	CASSLGRGRRGYTF	TGTGCCAGCAGCTTAGGCAGGGGGCGTCGAGGCTACACCTTC
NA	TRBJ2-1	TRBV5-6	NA	CASSLTSLGEQFF	TGTGCCAGCAGCTTAACTAGCCTGGGTGAGCAGTTCTTC
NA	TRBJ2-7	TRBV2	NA	CASMGGTYEQYF	TGTGCCAGCATGGGCGGAACCTACGAGCAGTACTTC
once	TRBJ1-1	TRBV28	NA	CASSKGVEAFF	TGTGCCAGCAGTAAGGGAGTTGAAGCTTTCTTT
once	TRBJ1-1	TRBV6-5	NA	CASSYSGTPNTEAFF	TGTGCCAGCAGTTACTCGGGCACGCCGAACACTGAAGCTTTCTTT
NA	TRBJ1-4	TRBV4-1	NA	CASGGLWENNEKLFF	TGCGCCAGCGGTGGATTGTGGGAAAATAATGAAAAACTGTTTTTT
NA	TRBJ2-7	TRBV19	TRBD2	CASSSPGRELYEQYF	TGTGCCAGTAGTTCCCCCGGGAGGGAGTTATACGAGCAGTACTTC
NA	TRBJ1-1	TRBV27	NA	CASSLSGALMNTEAFF	TGTGCCAGCAGTTTATCAGGGGCCCTCATGAACACTGAAGCTTTCTTT
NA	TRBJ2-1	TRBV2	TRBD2	CASPRTSGNNEQFF	TGTGCCAGCCCCCGGACTAGCGGAAACAATGAGCAGTTCTTC
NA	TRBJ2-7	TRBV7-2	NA	CASSSTGTGYEQYF	TGTGCCAGCAGCTCGACCGGCACAGGTTACGAGCAGTACTTC
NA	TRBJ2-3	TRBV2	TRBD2	CASSNSRGAVNTQYF	TGTGCCAGCAGTAACTCGCGGGGGGCGGTGAATACGCAGTATTTT
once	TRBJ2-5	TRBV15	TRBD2	CATSGGTSGQETQYF	TGTGCCACCAGTGGGGGTACTAGCGGACAAGAGACCCAGTACTTC
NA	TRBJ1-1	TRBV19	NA	CASSGDGSTEAFF	TGTGCCAGTAGCGGGGACGGCAGCACTGAAGCTTTCTTT
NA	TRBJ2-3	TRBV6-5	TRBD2	CASGAGTSGTDTQYF	TGTGCCAGCGGCGCCGGGACTAGCGGCACAGATACGCAGTATTTT
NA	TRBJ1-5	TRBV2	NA	CASSVLGGLDQPQHF	TGTGCCAGCAGTGTTTTGGGGGGGTTAGATCAGCCCCAGCATTTT
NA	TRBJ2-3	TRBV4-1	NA	CASSPRTTRVDTQYF	TGCGCCAGCAGCCCGCGGACAACTCGCGTCGATACGCAGTATTTT
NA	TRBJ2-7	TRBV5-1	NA	CASSLEGGDGYEQYF	TGCGCCAGCAGCTTAGAGGGGGGAGACGGCTACGAGCAGTACTTC
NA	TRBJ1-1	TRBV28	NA	CASRPQGDTEAFF	TGTGCCAGCAGGCCACAGGGTGACACTGAAGCTTTCTTT
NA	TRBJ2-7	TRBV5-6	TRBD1	CASSFRQGYEQYF	TGTGCCAGCAGCTTTAGACAGGGCTACGAGCAGTACTTC
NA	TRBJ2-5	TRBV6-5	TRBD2	CASSWTSGARETQYF	TGTGCCAGCAGTTGGACTAGCGGGGCCCGGGAGACCCAGTACTTC
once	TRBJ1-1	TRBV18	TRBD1	CASSPIQGPTEAFF	TGTGCCAGCTCACCGATACAGGGGCCCACTGAAGCTTTCTTT
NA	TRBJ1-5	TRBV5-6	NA	CASTTWRENQPQHF	TGTGCCAGCACCACGTGGAGGGAAAATCAGCCCCAGCATTTT
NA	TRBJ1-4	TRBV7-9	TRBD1	CASSNLTGTNEKLFF	TGTGCCAGCAGCAACCTGACAGGGACTAATGAAAAACTGTTTTTT
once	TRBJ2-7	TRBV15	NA	CATSRDRQSSYEQYF	TGTGCCACCAGCAGAGATCGACAGAGCTCCTACGAGCAGTACTTC
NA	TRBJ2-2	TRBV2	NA	CASEGRYITGELFF	TGTGCCAGCGAGGGCAGATATATTACCGGGGAGCTGTTTTTT
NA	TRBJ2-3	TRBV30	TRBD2	CAWSVGLAETSTDTQYF	TGTGCCTGGAGTGTCGGTCTAGCGGAAACTAGCACAGATACGCAGTATTTT
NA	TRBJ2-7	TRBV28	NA	CASSLYSEQYF	TGTGCCAGCAGTTTATACAGCGAGCAGTACTTC
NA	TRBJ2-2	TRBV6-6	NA	CASTYKTETNTGELFF	TGTGCCAGCACTTACAAGACTGAAACAAACACCGGGGAGCTGTTTTTT
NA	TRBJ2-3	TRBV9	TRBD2	CASSRPTSGGAISDTQYF	TGTGCCAGCAGTCGACCGACTAGCGGGGGGGCAATTTCAGATACGCAGTATTTT
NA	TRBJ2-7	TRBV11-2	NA	CASSQTGPRSEQYF	TGTGCCAGCAGCCAGACAGGCCCTCGCTCCGAGCAGTACTTC
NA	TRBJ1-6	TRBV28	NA	CASSFRGGPPLHF	TGTGCCAGCAGTTTCCGAGGGGGACCACCCCTCCACTTT
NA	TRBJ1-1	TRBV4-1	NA	CASSQVDYLTEAFF	TGCGCCAGCAGCCAAGTAGACTACCTCACTGAAGCTTTCTTT
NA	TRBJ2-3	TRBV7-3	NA	CASSPHTGPLDTQYF	TGTGCCAGCAGCCCGCACACCGGCCCATTGGATACGCAGTATTTT
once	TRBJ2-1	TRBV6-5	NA	CASTTLVRGRNEQFF	TGTGCCAGCACCACATTGGTCCGGGGTCGGAATGAGCAGTTCTTC
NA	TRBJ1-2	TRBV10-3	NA	CAISETLGLNYGYTF	TGTGCCATCAGTGAGACTTTGGGACTGAACTATGGCTACACCTTC
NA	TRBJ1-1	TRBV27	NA	CASGGRANTEAFF	TGTGCCAGCGGAGGAAGGGCCAACACTGAAGCTTTCTTT
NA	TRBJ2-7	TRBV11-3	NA	CASSLGGGEDINEQYF	TGTGCCAGCAGCTTAGGTGGTGGCGAGGACATCAACGAGCAGTACTTC
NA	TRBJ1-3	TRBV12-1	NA	CASSLVGDRKLWHCGNTIYF	TGTGCCAGCAGCTTAGTTGGGGACAGGAAACTTTGGCATTGTGGAAACACCATATATTTT
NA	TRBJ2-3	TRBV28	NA	CASSFRKGDTQYF	TGTGCCAGCAGTTTCCGCAAAGGAGATACGCAGTATTTT
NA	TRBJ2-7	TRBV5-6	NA	CASSLDRPSYEQYF	TGTGCCAGCAGCTTGGACAGGCCGTCCTACGAGCAGTACTTC
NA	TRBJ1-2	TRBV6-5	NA	CASSYSQGRNYGYTF	TGTGCCAGCAGTTACTCACAGGGAAGGAACTATGGCTACACCTTC
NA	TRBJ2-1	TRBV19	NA	CASSMLSNEQFF	TGTGCCAGTAGTATGCTATCCAATGAGCAGTTCTTC
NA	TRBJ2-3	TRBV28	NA	CASSRGWAGGWDTQYF	TGTGCCAGCAGCCGGGGGTGGGCAGGGGGGTGGGATACGCAGTATTTT
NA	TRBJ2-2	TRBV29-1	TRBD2	CSVGLAVGELFF	TGCAGCGTTGGACTAGCGGTCGGGGAGCTGTTTTTT
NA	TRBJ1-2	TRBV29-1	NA	CSVEATRYGYTF	TGCAGCGTTGAAGCTACACGCTATGGCTACACCTTC
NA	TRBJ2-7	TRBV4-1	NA	CASSQGHTGSYEQYF	TGCGCCAGCAGCCAAGGGCATACAGGGTCCTACGAGCAGTACTTC
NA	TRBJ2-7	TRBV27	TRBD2	CASSSTSGVEQYF	TGTGCCAGCAGTTCGACTAGCGGGGTCGAGCAGTACTTC
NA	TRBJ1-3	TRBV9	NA	CASSDGEGGDVGNTIYF	TGTGCCAGCAGCGATGGAGAGGGTGGGGACGTTGGAAACACCATATATTTT
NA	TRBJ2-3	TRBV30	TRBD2	CAWSGFQAGAAWDTQYF	TGTGCCTGGAGTGGGTTTCAAGCGGGAGCCGCCTGGGATACGCAGTATTTT
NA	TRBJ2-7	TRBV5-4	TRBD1	CASSLVGDRSYEQYF	TGTGCCAGCAGCTTGGTCGGGGACAGATCTTACGAGCAGTACTTC
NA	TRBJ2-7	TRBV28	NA	CASSSTLAGAGVSYEQYF	TGTGCCAGCAGTTCCACTCTCGCGGGGGCGGGAGTTTCGTACGAGCAGTACTTC
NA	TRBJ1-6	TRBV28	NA	CASSLDGPLHF	TGTGCCAGCAGCCTAGACGGGCCCCTCCACTTT
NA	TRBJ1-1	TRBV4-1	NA	CASSPNPGVNTEAFF	TGCGCCAGCAGCCCTAATCCCGGGGTGAACACTGAAGCTTTCTTT
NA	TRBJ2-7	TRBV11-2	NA	CASSLAVVLGYEQYF	TGTGCCAGCAGCTTAGCTGTCGTTTTGGGCTACGAGCAGTACTTC
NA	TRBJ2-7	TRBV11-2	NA	CASSDQKQYF	TGTGCCAGCAGCGATCAGAAGCAGTACTTC
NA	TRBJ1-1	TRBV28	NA	CASSLWGVWTEAFF	TGTGCCAGCAGTTTATGGGGGGTTTGGACTGAAGCTTTCTTT
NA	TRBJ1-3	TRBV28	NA	CASSFGGSPGNTIYF	TGTGCCAGCAGTTTTGGGGGGAGCCCCGGAAACACCATATATTTT